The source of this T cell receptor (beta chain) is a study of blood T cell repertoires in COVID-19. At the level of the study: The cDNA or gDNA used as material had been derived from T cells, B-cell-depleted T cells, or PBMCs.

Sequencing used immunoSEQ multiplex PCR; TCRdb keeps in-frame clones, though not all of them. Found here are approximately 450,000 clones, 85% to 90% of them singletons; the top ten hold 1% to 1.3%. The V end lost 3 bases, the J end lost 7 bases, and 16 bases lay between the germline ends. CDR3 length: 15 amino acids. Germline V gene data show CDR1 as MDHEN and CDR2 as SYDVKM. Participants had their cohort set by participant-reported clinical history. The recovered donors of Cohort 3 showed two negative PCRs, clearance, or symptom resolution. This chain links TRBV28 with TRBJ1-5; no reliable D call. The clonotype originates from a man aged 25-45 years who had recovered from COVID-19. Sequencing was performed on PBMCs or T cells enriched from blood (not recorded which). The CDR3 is CASSFGIRGIQPQHF. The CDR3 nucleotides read TGTGCCAGCAGTTTTGGAATACGGGGTATCCAGCCCCAGCATTTT.